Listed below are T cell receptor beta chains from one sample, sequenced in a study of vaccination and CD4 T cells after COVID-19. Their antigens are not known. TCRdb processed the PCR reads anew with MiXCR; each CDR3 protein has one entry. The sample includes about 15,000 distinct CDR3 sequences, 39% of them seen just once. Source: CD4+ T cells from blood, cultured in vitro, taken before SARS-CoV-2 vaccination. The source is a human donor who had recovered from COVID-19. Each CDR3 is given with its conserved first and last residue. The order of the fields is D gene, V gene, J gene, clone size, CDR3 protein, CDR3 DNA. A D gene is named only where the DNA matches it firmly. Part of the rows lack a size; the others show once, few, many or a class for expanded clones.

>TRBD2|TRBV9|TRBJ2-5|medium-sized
CASSVVGLAAETQYF
TGTGCCAGCAGCGTAGTGGGACTAGCGGCTGAGACCCAGTACTTC
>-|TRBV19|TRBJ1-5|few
CASSIERDQHF
TGTGCCAGTAGTATAGAGAGGGACCAGCATTTT
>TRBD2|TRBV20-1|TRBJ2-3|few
CSARRSGGPRTDTQYF
TGCAGTGCTAGGCGGAGCGGGGGGCCCCGTACAGATACGCAGTATTTT
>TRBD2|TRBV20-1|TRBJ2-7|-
CSARELAGIHEQYF
TGCAGTGCTAGGGAACTAGCGGGAATCCACGAGCAGTACTTC
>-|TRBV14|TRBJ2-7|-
CASSQGHGSGYEQYF
TGTGCCAGCAGCCAAGGTCACGGATCCGGCTACGAGCAGTACTTC
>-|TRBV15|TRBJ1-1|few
CAANHGPKAGMEAFF
TGTGCCGCCAACCACGGCCCTAAAGCGGGAATGGAAGCTTTCTTT
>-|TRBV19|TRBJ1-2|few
CASSRQLPGSSNYGYTF
TGTGCCAGTAGCCGGCAACTCCCCGGGTCCTCCAACTATGGCTACACCTTC
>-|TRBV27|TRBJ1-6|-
CASSSYSEGGGAYNSPLHF
TGTGCCAGCAGTTCCTACAGTGAAGGGGGGGGGGCGTATAATTCACCCCTCCACTTT
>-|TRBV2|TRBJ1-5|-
CASAAGHNQPQHF
TGTGCCAGCGCCGCAGGGCACAATCAGCCCCAGCATTTT
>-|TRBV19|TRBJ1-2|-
CATSPGVANYGYTF
TGTGCCACCTCTCCGGGGGTAGCTAACTATGGCTACACCTTC
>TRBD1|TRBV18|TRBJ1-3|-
CASSLPSTGTPNTIYF
TGTGCCAGCTCACTACCTTCGACAGGGACGCCAAACACCATATATTTT
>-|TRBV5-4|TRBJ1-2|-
CASSSLTGGYTF
TGTGCCAGCAGCTCTTTGACAGGAGGCTACACCTTC
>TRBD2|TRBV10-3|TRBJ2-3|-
CAIRGGTPTDTQYF
TGTGCCATTCGGGGGGGGACTCCCACAGATACGCAGTATTTT
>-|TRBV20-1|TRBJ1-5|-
CSARDRTANQPQHF
TGCAGTGCTAGAGATAGGACAGCAAATCAGCCCCAGCATTTT
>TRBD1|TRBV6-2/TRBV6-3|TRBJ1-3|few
CASRKTGAGNTIYF
TGTGCCAGCAGGAAGACAGGGGCTGGAAACACCATATATTTT
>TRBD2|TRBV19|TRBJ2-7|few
CASSTPGLAYEQYF
TGTGCCAGTAGTACCCCGGGACTAGCGTACGAGCAGTACTTC
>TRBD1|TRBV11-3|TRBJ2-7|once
CASSLPWVTGHDSYEQYF
TGTGCCAGCAGCTTACCATGGGTGACAGGGCACGATTCCTACGAGCAGTACTTC
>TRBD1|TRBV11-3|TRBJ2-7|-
CASSFQSGTGAYEQYF
TGTGCCAGCAGCTTCCAGTCGGGAACAGGGGCCTACGAGCAGTACTTC
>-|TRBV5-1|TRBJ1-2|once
CASSLGAGINYGYTF
TGCGCCAGCAGCTTGGGGGCAGGGATAAACTATGGCTACACCTTC
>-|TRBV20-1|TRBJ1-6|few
CSATRKGEGDSPLHF
TGCAGTGCCACCCGAAAGGGGGAAGGAGATTCACCCCTCCACTTT
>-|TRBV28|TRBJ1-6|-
CASSLAGSPLHF
TGTGCCAGCAGTTTAGCGGGGTCACCCCTCCACTTT
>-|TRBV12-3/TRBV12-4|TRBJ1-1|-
CASSFPELDTEAFF
TGTGCCAGCAGTTTCCCTGAGCTCGACACTGAAGCTTTCTTT
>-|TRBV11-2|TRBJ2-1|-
CASSPRAGRDEQFF
TGTGCCAGCAGCCCCCGGGCGGGTCGCGATGAGCAGTTCTTC
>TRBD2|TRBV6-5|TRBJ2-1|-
CASSYSRGGGNEQFF
TGTGCCAGCAGTTACTCTCGGGGGGGGGGGAATGAGCAGTTCTTC
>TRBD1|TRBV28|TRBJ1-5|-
CASSRQGFGNQPQHF
TGTGCCAGCAGTCGACAGGGGTTTGGCAATCAGCCCCAGCATTTT
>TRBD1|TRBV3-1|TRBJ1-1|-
CASSRDRTNTEAFF
TGTGCCAGCAGCCGGGACAGGACGAACACTGAAGCTTTCTTT
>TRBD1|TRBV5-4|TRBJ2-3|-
CASSPDRGRTDTQYF
TGTGCCAGCAGCCCGGACAGGGGTCGCACAGATACGCAGTATTTT
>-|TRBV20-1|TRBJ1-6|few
CSARPGTVYNSPLHF
TGCAGTGCTCGACCCGGGACGGTTTATAATTCACCCCTCCACTTT
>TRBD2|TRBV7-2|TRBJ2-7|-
CASSLVGERGVQYF
TGTGCCAGCAGCTTAGTTGGGGAGCGGGGGGTGCAGTACTTC
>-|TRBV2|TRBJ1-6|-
CASTLGVVNSPLHF
TGTGCCAGCACTTTAGGGGTGGTCAATTCACCCCTCCACTTT
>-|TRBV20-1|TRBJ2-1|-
CSAATGSSYNEQFF
TGCAGTGCAGCGACCGGGAGCTCCTACAATGAGCAGTTCTTC
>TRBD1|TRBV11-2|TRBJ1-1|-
CASSPHGTGGRTEAFF
TGTGCCAGCAGCCCTCATGGGACAGGGGGCCGGACTGAAGCTTTCTTT
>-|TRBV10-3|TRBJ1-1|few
CAISESRQGRTEAFF
TGTGCCATCAGTGAGTCCCGCCAGGGGCGGACTGAAGCTTTCTTT
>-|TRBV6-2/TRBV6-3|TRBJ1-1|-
CASSYKGEATEAFF
TGTGCCAGCAGTTATAAGGGGGAGGCCACTGAAGCTTTCTTT
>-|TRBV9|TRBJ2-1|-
CASSVAPPDEQFF
TGTGCCAGCAGCGTAGCCCCCCCGGATGAGCAGTTCTTC
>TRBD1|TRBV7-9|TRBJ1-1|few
CASSFGQGVTEAFF
TGTGCCAGCAGCTTTGGACAGGGAGTAACTGAAGCTTTCTTT
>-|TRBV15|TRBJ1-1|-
CATSTERGTEAFF
TGTGCCACCAGCACCGAAAGGGGCACTGAAGCTTTCTTT
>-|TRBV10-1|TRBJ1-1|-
CASSESGATEAFF
TGCGCCAGCAGTGAGTCGGGGGCCACTGAAGCTTTCTTT
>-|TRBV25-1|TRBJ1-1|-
CASSEYGAGKSFF
TGTGCCAGCAGTGAATATGGGGCAGGGAAATCTTTCTTT
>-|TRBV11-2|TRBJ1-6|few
CASSLDRDGSPLHF
TGTGCCAGCAGCTTAGATCGGGATGGATCACCCCTCCACTTT
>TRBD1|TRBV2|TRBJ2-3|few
CASTGGRATDTQYF
TGTGCCAGCACAGGGGGCCGCGCCACAGATACGCAGTATTTT
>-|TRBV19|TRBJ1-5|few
CASSTNGNNQPQHF
TGTGCCAGTAGTACCAACGGGAACAATCAGCCCCAGCATTTT